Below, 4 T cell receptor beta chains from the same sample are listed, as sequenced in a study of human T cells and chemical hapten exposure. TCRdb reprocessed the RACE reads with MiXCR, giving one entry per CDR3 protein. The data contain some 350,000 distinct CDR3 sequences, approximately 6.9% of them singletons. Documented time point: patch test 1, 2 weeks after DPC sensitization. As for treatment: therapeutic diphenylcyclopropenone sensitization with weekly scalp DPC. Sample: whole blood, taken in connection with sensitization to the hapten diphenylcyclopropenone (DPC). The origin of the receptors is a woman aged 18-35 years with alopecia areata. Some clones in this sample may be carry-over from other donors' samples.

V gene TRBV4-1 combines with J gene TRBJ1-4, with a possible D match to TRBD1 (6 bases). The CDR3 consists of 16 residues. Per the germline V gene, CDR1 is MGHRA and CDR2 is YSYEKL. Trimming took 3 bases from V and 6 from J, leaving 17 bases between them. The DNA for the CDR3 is TGCGCCAGCAGCCATAACCAGGGGTTAAGGGATGAAAAACTGTTTTTT. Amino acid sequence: CASSHNQGLRDEKLFF.

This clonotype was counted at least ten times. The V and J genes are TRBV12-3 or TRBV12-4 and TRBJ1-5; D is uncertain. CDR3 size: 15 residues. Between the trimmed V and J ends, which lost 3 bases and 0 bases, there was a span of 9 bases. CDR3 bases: TGTGCCAGCAGTTTTTCGGGGAATAGCAATCAGCCCCAGCATTTT. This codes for CASSFSGNSNQPQHF.

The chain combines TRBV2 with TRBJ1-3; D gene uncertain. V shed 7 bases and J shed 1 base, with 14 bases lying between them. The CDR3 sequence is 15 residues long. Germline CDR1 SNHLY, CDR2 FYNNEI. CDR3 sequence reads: CASNGAGWSGNTIYF. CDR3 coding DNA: TGTGCCAGCAACGGTGCGGGTTGGTCTGGAAACACCATATATTTT.

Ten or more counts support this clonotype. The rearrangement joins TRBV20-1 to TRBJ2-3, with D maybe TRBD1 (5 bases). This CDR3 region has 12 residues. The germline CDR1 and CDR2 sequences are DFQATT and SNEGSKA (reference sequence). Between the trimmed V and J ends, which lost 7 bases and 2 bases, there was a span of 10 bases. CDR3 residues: CSVPTDTDTQYF. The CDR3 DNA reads TGCAGTGTCCCGACAGACACAGATACGCAGTATTTT.